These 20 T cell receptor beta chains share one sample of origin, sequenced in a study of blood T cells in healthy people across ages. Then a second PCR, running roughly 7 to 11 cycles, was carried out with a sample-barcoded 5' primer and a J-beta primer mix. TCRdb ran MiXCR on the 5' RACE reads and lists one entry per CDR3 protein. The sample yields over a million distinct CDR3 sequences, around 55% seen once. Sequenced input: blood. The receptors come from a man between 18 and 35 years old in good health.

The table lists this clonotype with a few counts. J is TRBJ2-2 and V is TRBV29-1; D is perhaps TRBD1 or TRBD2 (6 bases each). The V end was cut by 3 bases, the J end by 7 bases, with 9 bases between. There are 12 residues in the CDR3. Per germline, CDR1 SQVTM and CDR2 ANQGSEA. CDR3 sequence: CSVEGGRGELFF. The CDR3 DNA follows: TGCAGCGTTGAGGGGGGCCGCGGGGAGCTGTTTTTT.

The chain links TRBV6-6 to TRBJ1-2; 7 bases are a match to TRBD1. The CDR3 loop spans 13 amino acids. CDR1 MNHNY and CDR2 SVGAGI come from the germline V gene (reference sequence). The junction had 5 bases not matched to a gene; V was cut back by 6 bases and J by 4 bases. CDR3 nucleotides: TGTGCCAGCAGAAGGGGACAGACCTATGGCTACACCTTC. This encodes CASRRGQTYGYTF.

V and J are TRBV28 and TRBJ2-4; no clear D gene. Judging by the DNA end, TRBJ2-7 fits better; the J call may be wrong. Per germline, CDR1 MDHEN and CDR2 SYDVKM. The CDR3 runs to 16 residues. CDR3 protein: CASSLAAAGRADEQYF. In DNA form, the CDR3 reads TGTGCCAGCAGTCTGGCCGCGGCAGGTCGGGCAGACGAGCAGTACTTC.

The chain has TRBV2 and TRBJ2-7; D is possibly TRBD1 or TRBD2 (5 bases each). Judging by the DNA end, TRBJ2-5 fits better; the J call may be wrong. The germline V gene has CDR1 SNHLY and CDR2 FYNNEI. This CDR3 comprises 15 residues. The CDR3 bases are TGTGCCAGCAGGGGACCCCAGGGCCGAGGGGAGACCCAGTACTTC. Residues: CASRGPQGRGETQYF.

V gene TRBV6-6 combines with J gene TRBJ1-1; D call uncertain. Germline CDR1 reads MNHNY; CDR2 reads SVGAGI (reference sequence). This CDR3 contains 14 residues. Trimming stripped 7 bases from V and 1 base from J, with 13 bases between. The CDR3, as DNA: TGTGCCAGCAACGGCAACTTTAAGAACACTGAAGCTTTCTTT. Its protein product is CASNGNFKNTEAFF.

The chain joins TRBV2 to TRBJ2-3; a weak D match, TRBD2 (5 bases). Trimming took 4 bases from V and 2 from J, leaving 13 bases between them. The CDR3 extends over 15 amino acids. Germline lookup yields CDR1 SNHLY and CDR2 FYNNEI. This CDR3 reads CASSARVTHTDTQYF. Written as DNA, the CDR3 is TGTGCCAGCAGTGCGAGGGTTACCCACACAGATACGCAGTATTTT.

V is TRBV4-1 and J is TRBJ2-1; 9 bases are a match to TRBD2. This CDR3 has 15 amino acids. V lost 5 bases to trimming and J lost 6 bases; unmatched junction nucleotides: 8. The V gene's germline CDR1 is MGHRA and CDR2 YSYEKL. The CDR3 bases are TGCGCCAGCAGCTACAACGCGGGAGGGGCCAATGAGCAGTTCTTC. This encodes CASSYNAGGANEQFF.

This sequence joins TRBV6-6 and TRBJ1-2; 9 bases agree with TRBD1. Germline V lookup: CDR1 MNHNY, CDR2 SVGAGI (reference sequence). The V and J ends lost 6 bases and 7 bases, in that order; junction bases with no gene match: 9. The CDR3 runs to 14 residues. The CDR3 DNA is TGTGCCAGCAGCTTACAGGGGGCACGGCGTGGCTACACCTTC. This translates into CASSLQGARRGYTF.

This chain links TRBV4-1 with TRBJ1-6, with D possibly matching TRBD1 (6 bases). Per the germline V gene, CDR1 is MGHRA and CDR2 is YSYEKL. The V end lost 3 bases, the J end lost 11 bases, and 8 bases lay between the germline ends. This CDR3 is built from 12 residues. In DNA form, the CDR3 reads TGCGCCAGCAGCCAGGGGGCTCCACCCCTCCACTTT. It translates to CASSQGAPPLHF.

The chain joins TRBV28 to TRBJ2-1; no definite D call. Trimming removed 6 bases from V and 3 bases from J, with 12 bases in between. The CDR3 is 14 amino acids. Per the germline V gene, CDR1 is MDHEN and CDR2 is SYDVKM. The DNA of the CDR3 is TGTGCCAGCAGCCCCTACCGGAACTACAATGAGCAGTTCTTC. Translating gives CASSPYRNYNEQFF.

CDR3 sequence (DNA): TGTGCCACCAGTGCCCTCAGCGCGGAGACCCAGTACTTC. Its translation: CATSALSAETQYF. The chain is built from TRBV24-1 and TRBJ2-7, with no clear D. The better agreement between TRBJ2-5 and the DNA end casts doubt on the J call. The CDR3 runs to 13 residues. Germline CDR1 reads KGHDR; CDR2 reads SFDVKD.

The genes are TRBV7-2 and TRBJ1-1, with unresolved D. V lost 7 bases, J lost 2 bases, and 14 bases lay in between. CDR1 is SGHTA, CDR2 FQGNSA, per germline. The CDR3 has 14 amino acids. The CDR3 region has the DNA TGTGCCAGCAATTACGGACGGCTCAACACTGAAGCTTTCTTT. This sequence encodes CASNYGRLNTEAFF.

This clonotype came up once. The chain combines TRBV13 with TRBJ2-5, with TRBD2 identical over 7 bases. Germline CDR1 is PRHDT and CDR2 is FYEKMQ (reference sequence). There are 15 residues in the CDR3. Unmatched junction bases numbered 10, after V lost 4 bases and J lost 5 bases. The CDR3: CASSSRRGIGETQYF. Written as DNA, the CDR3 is TGTGCCAGCAGCTCCAGGCGGGGGATTGGGGAGACCCAGTACTTC.

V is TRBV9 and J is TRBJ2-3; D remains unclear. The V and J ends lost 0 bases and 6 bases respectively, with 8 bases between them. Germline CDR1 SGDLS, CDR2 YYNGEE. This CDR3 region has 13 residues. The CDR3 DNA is TGTGCCAGCAGCGTAGGTGTGGGGGATACGCAGTATTTT. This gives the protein CASSVGVGDTQYF.

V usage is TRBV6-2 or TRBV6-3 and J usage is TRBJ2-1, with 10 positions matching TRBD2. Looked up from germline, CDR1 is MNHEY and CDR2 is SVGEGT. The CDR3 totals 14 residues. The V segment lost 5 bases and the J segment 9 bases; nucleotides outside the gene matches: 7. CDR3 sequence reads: CASSLPAGGTEQFF. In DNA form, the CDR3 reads TGTGCCAGCAGTCTGCCAGCGGGGGGGACTGAGCAGTTCTTC.

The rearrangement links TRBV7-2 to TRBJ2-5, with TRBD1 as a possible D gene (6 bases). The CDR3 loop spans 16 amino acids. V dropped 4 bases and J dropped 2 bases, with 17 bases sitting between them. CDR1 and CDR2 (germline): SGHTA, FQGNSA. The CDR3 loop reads CASSSAGQLIQETQYF. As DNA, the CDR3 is TGTGCCAGCAGCTCAGCTGGACAGCTAATTCAAGAGACCCAGTACTTC.

The CDR3 protein is CASSPKTETNYGYTF. The CDR3 DNA reads as TGCGCCAGCAGCCCGAAGACGGAAACTAACTATGGCTACACCTTC. The chain uses TRBV4-3 and TRBJ1-2, with D unclear. The CDR3 has 15 amino acids. V lost 4 bases, J lost 0 bases, and 12 bases lay in between. The germline gives CDR1 LGHNA, CDR2 YSLEER.

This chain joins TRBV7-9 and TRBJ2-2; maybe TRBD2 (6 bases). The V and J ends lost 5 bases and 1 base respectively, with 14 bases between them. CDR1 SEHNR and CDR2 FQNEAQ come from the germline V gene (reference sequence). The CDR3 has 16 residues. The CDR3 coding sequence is TGTGCCAGCAGCGAACCCGTGGGGGGGAACACCGGGGAGCTGTTTTTT. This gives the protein CASSEPVGGNTGELFF.

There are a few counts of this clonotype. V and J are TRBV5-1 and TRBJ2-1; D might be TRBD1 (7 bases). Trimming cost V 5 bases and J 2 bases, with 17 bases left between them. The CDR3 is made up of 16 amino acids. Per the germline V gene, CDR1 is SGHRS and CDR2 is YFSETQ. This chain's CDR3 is CASRGRGAQTYNEQFF. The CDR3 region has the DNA TGCGCCAGCAGGGGCAGGGGGGCGCAGACCTACAATGAGCAGTTCTTC.

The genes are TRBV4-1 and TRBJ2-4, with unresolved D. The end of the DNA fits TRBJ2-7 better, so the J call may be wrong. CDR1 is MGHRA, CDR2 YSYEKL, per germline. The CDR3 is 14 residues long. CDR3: CASSQEIMAYEQYF. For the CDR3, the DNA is TGCGCCAGCAGCCAAGAAATTATGGCCTACGAGCAGTACTTC.